The T cell receptor beta chain described here comes from a study of regulatory T cells in long-lasting Graves disease. This clonotype has at least ten counts. Germline loops: CDR1 MGHDK, CDR2 SYGVNS. J was trimmed by 2 bases and V by 1 base; bases with no gene match: 6. The CDR3 runs to 16 residues. Building of the TCR beta libraries involved iRepertoire HTBI primers and Arm-PCR of CDR3 regions. TCRdb re-called the multiplex PCR reads through MiXCR, storing one row per CDR3 protein. This sample has hundreds of thousands of distinct CDR3 sequences, with about 14% found just once. Time point indicated: newly diagnosed GD, antithyroid drugs for less than 3 months. PBMC RNA served as the TCR library source. These same records also appear under a second study, on T cells in Graves' hyperthyroidism and ophthalmopathy.

The sequencing here drew on peripheral blood mononuclear cells (PBMCs), taken at new diagnosis, from a patient treated with antithyroid drugs. The receptor was derived from a man aged 30 to 39 with Graves disease. This sequence joins TRBV25-1 and TRBJ2-3; TRBD2 matches at 7 bases. The CDR3 spells CASSEFPAGATDTQYF. Here the CDR3 DNA reads TGTGCCAGCAGTGAATTCCCTGCGGGAGCCACAGATACGCAGTATTTT.